The 24 T cell receptor beta chains presented below share a single source sample, sequenced in a study of shared clonotypes between healthy human individuals. TCRdb keeps only in-frame clones here, not all; method: immunoSEQ multiplex PCR. The table includes about 1.1 million clones, 78% detected once. Sequencing used memory CD4+ T cells from PBMCs. Subset meaning: CD45RA-negative fraction. These receptors were collected from a man between 18 and 35 years old in good health. Some clones in this sample may be carry-over from other donors' samples.

Only a few counts were recorded for this clone. The rearrangement uses TRBV27 and TRBJ1-2; a possible D gene is TRBD1 (5 bases). This CDR3 is 13 amino acids long. The germline CDR1 and CDR2 sequences are MNHEY and SMNVEV (reference sequence). V shed 3 bases and J shed 8 bases, with 13 bases lying between them. The CDR3 here is CASSFRTGVGYTF. CDR3 sequence (DNA): TGTGCCAGCAGTTTCAGAACAGGCGTCGGCTACACCTTC.

With regard to this clone: Given the absence of the conserved phenylalanine or tryptophan at the CDR3 end, a read error is likely. The V and J genes are TRBV28 and TRBJ2-2, with D hard to call. Looked up from germline, CDR1 is MDHEN and CDR2 is SYDVKM. There are 15 residues in the CDR3. Trimming pared 1 base from V and 6 bases from J, leaving 12 bases between. DNA for the CDR3: TGTGCCAGCAGTTTATTACCCTCTCTGGCCGGGGAGCTGTTTCTT. The encoded protein is CASSLLPSLAGELFL.

The J gene is TRBJ1-3, the V gene TRBV11-2; D perhaps matches TRBD1 (6 bases). CDR1 and CDR2 (germline): SGHAT, FQNNGV. The V end was cut by 5 bases, the J end by 4 bases, with 12 bases between. This CDR3 region has 14 residues. CDR3 amino acids: CASSPWTAGNTIYF. The CDR3 nucleotides read TGTGCCAGCAGCCCTTGGACAGCCGGAAACACCATATATTTT.

For this clone: Other DNA sequences from this sample encode an identical CDR3 as well. The rearrangement links TRBV5-1 to TRBJ2-2; D not certain. The CDR3 is made up of 14 amino acids. Germline CDR1 and CDR2: SGHRS and YFSETQ. V was pared by 3 bases and J by 0 bases, with 6 bases between. CDR3 protein: CASSSLSNTGELFF. Written as DNA, the CDR3 is TGCGCCAGCAGCTCTTTATCGAACACCGGGGAGCTGTTTTTT.

The chain couples TRBV5-4 to TRBJ1-1; D gene unclear. The ends were cut back, 1 base at V and 1 base at J, with 5 bases in the middle. This CDR3 has 13 amino acids. Germline-derived CDR1 and CDR2 are SGHNT and YYREEE (reference sequence). CDR3: CASSLTRNTEAFF. As DNA, the CDR3 is TGTGCCAGCAGCTTGACTAGGAACACTGAAGCTTTCTTT.

The genes are TRBV29-1 and TRBJ2-1; possibly TRBD1 for D (6 bases). The germline V gene encodes CDR1 SQVTM and CDR2 ANQGSEA. Deletions cut 7 bases from V and 1 base from J, with 11 bases between. The CDR3 has 13 amino acids. In nucleotides, the CDR3 is TGCAGCGGGACAGCGGTTTCCTACAATGAGCAGTTCTTC. Its translation: CSGTAVSYNEQFF.

The rearrangement uses TRBV4-3 and TRBJ1-2; D is possibly TRBD1 (5 bases). Germline CDR1 and CDR2: LGHNA and YSLEER. This CDR3 has 14 amino acids. Trimming shortened V by 4 bases and J by 3 bases, and 12 bases separated the two germline ends. The CDR3 here is CASSPLQGDYGYTF. Written as DNA, the CDR3 is TGCGCCAGCAGCCCCCTGCAGGGCGACTATGGCTACACCTTC.

The J gene is TRBJ1-3, the V gene TRBV5-1; the D gene is possibly TRBD1 (5 bases). This CDR3 is built from 14 residues. The germline CDR1 and CDR2 sequences are SGHRS and YFSETQ. Trimming removed 4 bases from V and 2 bases from J, with 10 bases in between. The CDR3 protein is CASSGGGAGNTIYF. In DNA form, the CDR3 reads TGCGCCAGCAGCGGAGGAGGGGCTGGAAACACCATATATTTT.

The rearrangement joins TRBV7-5 to TRBJ2-1; the tabulated D call, TRBD2, remains unverified against the DNA. TRBV7-5 is labeled a pseudogene. This CDR3 spans 15 amino acids. Written as DNA, the CDR3 is TGTGCCAGAAGCTCTGCTAGACTAGAATACAATGAGCAGTTCTTC. This codes for CARSSARLEYNEQFF.

This clone was found once. The V call is TRBV4-3, the J call TRBJ2-5; possibly TRBD2 for D (5 bases). Deletions cut 0 bases from V and 5 bases from J, with 13 bases between. This CDR3 region has 15 residues. The germline CDR1 and CDR2 sequences are LGHNA and YSLEER. Here the CDR3 reads CASSQDGHKRETQYF. The CDR3 DNA is TGCGCCAGCAGCCAAGATGGTCACAAGCGGGAGACCCAGTACTTC.

The J gene is TRBJ2-7, the V gene TRBV2, with D uncertain. Between the trimmed V and J ends, which lost 4 bases and 4 bases, there was a span of 8 bases. Germline CDR1 SNHLY, CDR2 FYNNEI. The CDR3 sequence is 12 residues long. The CDR3 DNA follows: TGTGCCAGCAGTGCCACTGGTTACGAGCAGTACTTC. It specifies CASSATGYEQYF. The full variable domain, rest sourced from reference TRBV2 and TRBJ2-7, is EPEVTQTPSHQVTQMGQEVILRCVPISNHLYFYWYRQILGQKVEFLVSFYNNEISEKSEIFDDQFSVERPDGSNFTLKIRSTKLEDSAMYFCASSATGYEQYFGPGTRLTVT.

In this sample, this clone turned up many times. DNA of the CDR3: TGCGCCAGCAGCGGTCGACAGGAATACTCCTATGGCTACACCTTC. It encodes CASSGRQEYSYGYTF. The chain recombines TRBV4-1 with TRBJ1-2, with D maybe TRBD1 (6 bases). The V end lost 5 bases, the J end lost 4 bases, and 17 bases lay between the germline ends. In germline, CDR1 is MGHRA, CDR2 YSYEKL. There are 15 residues in the CDR3.

In this sample, this clone turned up a few times. This chain joins TRBV30 and TRBJ2-5; 10 bases match TRBD2. This CDR3 spans 16 amino acids. V shed 3 bases, J shed 2 bases, and the junction held 9 bases outside the gene matches. Germline CDR1 and CDR2: GTSNPN and SVGIG (reference sequence). The CDR3 protein is CAWRLLAGVGQETQYF. The CDR3 coding sequence is TGTGCCTGGAGACTTCTAGCGGGAGTTGGGCAAGAGACCCAGTACTTC.

This chain links TRBV19 with TRBJ2-7, with D possibly being TRBD1 or TRBD2 (5 bases each). Trimming pared 3 bases from V and 2 bases from J, leaving 14 bases between. Germline values: CDR1 LNHDA, CDR2 SQIVND (reference sequence). This CDR3 has 15 residues. The CDR3 spells CASSIRPSGPYEQYF. The CDR3 nucleotides read TGTGCCAGTAGTATTCGCCCCTCGGGGCCCTACGAGCAGTACTTC.

This clone was seen only once. This sequence joins TRBV9 and TRBJ2-7; D is perhaps TRBD2 (7 bases). This CDR3 spans 14 amino acids. CDR1 is SGDLS, CDR2 YYNGEE, per germline. V lost 2 bases and J lost 6, with 15 bases in between. The CDR3 region has the DNA TGTGCCAGCAGCGTGGTTTCTAGGGGGGGCGAGCAGTACTTC. Protein: CASSVVSRGGEQYF. Combining the CDR3 with reference TRBV9 and TRBJ2-7 gives the whole variable domain DSGVTQTPKHLITATGQRVTLRCSPRSGDLSVYWYQQSLDQGLQFLIQYYNGEERAKGNILERFSAQQFPDLHSELNLSSLELGDSALYFCASSVVSRGGEQYFGPGTRLTVT.

V is TRBV27 and J is TRBJ2-4, with TRBD1 matching over 9 bases. Per the germline V gene, CDR1 is MNHEY and CDR2 is SMNVEV (reference sequence). The CDR3 is made up of 17 amino acids. V lost 6 bases and J lost 7; bases outside the gene matches: 16. CDR3 in amino acids: CASSHPGPQGARNIQYF. The CDR3 DNA reads as TGTGCCAGCAGCCACCCCGGACCACAGGGGGCTCGGAACATTCAGTACTTC.

For the CDR3, the DNA is TGTGCCAGCAGTCCCGAGGTGAGCTCCTACAATGAGCAGTTCTTC. It encodes CASSPEVSSYNEQFF. V usage is TRBV7-3 and J usage is TRBJ2-1; D unresolved. The CDR3 extends over 15 amino acids. The germline gives CDR1 SGHTA, CDR2 FQGTGA. Trimming pared 6 bases from V and 0 bases from J, leaving 12 bases between. Filled out from reference TRBV7-3 and TRBJ2-1, the complete variable domain reads GAGVSQTPSNKVTEKGKYVELRCDPISGHTALYWYRQSLGQGPEFLIYFQGTGAADDSGLPNDRFFAVRPEGSVSTLKIQRTERGDSAVYLCASSPEVSSYNEQFFGPGTRLTVL.

The chain has TRBV28 and TRBJ2-7; the match to TRBD1 covers 7 bases. The V and J ends lost 7 bases and 2 bases, in that order; junction bases with no gene match: 20. From germline, CDR1 is MDHEN and CDR2 SYDVKM. The CDR3 consists of 18 residues. CDR3 amino acids: CASTTPSTGLRGTYEQYF. CDR3 bases: TGTGCCAGCACCACCCCTTCGACAGGGCTGAGGGGCACCTACGAGCAGTACTTC.

V is TRBV7-2 and J is TRBJ1-2; D not certain. In germline, CDR1 is SGHTA, CDR2 FQGNSA. The CDR3 is 13 residues long. The V end was cut by 7 bases, the J end by 7 bases, with 16 bases between. CDR3 sequence reads: CASTISWGGGYTF. CDR3 sequence (DNA): TGTGCCAGCACCATTAGTTGGGGTGGTGGCTACACCTTC.

This chain uses TRBV5-4 with TRBJ1-2, with 9 nucleotides matching TRBD1. Trimming took 4 bases from V and 4 from J; bases not matched to a gene: 5. In germline, CDR1 is SGHNT, CDR2 YYREEE (reference sequence). The CDR3 sequence is 14 residues long. DNA for the CDR3: TGTGCCAGCAGCGAACAGACAGGGGGCTATGGCTACACCTTC. Translated, it gives CASSEQTGGYGYTF.

This clone was seen only a few times. J is TRBJ2-7 and V is TRBV2; D is possibly TRBD1 (7 bases). CDR1 is SNHLY and CDR2 is FYNNEI in the germline V gene. CDR3 length: 13 amino acids. V was clipped by 6 bases and J by 5 bases, with 14 bases between them. The CDR3 DNA follows: TGTGCCAGCAGGATACAGGGGAGGAACGAGCAGTACTTC. Its translation: CASRIQGRNEQYF.

The J gene is TRBJ2-1, the V gene TRBV10-1, with D perhaps given as TRBD1 or TRBD2 (5 bases each). CDR1 is WNHNN and CDR2 is SYGVQD in the germline V gene (reference sequence). This CDR3 has 15 amino acids. V lost 5 bases and J 12 bases, leaving 23 bases between the germline ends. CDR3 sequence (DNA): TGCGCCAGCAGTCCCCAGAGGGGAGAAAGGGTCGGGCAGTTCTTC. The encoded protein is CASSPQRGERVGQFF.

The rearrangement links TRBV7-2 to TRBJ2-3; D is perhaps TRBD2 (5 bases). V was trimmed by 2 bases and J by 11 bases, leaving 20 bases between them. CDR1 and CDR2 (germline): SGHTA, FQGNSA. The CDR3 sequence is 15 residues long. In nucleotides, the CDR3 is TGTGCCAGCAGCTTAATTCTGGGCCGCTCGGGGAGGCAGTATTTT. Its protein product is CASSLILGRSGRQYF.

The chain links TRBV4-2 to TRBJ2-3, with a tentative D call TRBD2 (5 bases). CDR1 is LGHNA and CDR2 is YNFKEQ in the germline V gene. Trimming shortened V by 0 bases and J by 2 bases, and 12 bases separated the two germline ends. The CDR3 runs to 16 residues. The CDR3 protein is CASSQDGSPPTDTQYF. The CDR3 coding sequence is TGTGCCAGCAGCCAAGATGGGAGTCCCCCCACAGATACGCAGTATTTT.